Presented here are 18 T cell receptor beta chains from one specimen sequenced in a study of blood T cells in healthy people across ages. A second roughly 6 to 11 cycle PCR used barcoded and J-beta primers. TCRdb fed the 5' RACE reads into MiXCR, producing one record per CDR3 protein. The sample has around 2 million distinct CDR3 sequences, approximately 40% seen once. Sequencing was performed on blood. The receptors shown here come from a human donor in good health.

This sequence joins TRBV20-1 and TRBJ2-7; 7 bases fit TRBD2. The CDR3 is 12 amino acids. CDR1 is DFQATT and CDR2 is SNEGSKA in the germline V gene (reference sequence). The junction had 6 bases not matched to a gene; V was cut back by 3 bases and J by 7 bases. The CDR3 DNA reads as TGCAGTGCTAGCGGGAGGTACAATGAGCAGTACTTC. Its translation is CSASGRYNEQYF.

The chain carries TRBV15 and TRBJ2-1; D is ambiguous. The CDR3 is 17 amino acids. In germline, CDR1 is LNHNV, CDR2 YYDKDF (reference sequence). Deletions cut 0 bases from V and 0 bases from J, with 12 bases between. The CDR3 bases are TGTGCCACCAGCAGAGAGGCAGGTCCGAGCTCCTACAATGAGCAGTTCTTC. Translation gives CATSREAGPSSYNEQFF.

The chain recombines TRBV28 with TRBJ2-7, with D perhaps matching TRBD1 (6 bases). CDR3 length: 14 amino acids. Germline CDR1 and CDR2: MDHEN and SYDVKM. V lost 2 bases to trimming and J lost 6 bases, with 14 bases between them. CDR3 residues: CASSLSPRGGEQYF. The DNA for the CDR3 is TGTGCCAGCAGTTTAAGCCCCCGAGGGGGCGAGCAGTACTTC. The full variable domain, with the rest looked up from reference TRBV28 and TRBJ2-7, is DVKVTQSSRYLVKRTGEKVFLECVQDMDHENMFWYRQDPGLGLRLIYFSYDVKMKEKGDIPEGYSVSREKKERFSLILESASTNQTSMYLCASSLSPRGGEQYFGPGTRLTVT.

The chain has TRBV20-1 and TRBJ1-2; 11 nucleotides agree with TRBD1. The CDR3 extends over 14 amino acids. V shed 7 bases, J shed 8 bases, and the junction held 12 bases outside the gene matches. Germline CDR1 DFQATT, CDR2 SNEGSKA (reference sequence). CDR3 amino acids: CSEMHRTGGNGYTF. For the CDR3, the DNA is TGCAGTGAGATGCATAGGACAGGGGGCAACGGCTACACCTTC.

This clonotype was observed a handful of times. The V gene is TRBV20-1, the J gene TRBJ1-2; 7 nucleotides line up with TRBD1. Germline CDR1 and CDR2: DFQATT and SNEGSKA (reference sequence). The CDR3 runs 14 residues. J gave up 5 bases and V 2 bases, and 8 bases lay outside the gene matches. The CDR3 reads CSARHLGRGYGYTF. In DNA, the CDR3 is TGCAGTGCTAGACACCTCGGCAGGGGGTATGGCTACACCTTC.

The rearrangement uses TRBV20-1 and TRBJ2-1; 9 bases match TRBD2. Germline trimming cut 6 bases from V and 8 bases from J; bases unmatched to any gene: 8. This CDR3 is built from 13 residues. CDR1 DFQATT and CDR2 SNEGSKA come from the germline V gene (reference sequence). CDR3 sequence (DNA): TGCAGTGCAGGGGCGGGGGGGCTTTATGAGCAGTTCTTC. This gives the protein CSAGAGGLYEQFF.

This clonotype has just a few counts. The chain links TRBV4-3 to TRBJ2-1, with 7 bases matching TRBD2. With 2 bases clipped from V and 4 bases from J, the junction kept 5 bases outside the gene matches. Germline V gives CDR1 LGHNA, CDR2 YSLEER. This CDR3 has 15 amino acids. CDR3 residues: CASSQRSGEYNEQFF. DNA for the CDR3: TGCGCCAGCAGCCAACGGAGCGGGGAGTACAATGAGCAGTTCTTC.

CDR3 in DNA: TGTGCCAGCAGCTTCGCAGAGGGACCTTTCTACGAGCAGTACTTC. Its translation: CASSFAEGPFYEQYF. This rearrangement joins TRBV7-8 to TRBJ2-5, with D tentatively TRBD1 or TRBD2 (5 bases each). With the DNA end fitting TRBJ2-7 better, the J assignment may be wrong. CDR3 length: 15 residues. Per germline, CDR1 SGHVS and CDR2 FQNEAQ.

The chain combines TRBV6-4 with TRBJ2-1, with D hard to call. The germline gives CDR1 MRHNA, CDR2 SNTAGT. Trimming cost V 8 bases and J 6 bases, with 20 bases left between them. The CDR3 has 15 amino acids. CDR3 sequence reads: CASGEGHLPVNEQFF. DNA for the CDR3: TGTGCCAGCGGAGAAGGCCATCTCCCCGTCAATGAGCAGTTCTTC.

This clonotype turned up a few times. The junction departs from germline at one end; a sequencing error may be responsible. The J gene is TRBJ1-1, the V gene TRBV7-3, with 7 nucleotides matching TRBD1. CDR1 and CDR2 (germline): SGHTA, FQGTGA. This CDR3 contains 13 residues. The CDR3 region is CANSLRQGSSAFF. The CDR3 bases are TGTGCCAACAGCTTAAGACAGGGATCAAGTGCTTTCTTT.

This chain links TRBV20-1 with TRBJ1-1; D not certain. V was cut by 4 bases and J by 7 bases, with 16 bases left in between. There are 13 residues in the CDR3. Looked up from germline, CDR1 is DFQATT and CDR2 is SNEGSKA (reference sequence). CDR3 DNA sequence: TGCAGTGCTAACCGTATAAGGCAGAGTGAAGCTTTCTTT. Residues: CSANRIRQSEAFF.

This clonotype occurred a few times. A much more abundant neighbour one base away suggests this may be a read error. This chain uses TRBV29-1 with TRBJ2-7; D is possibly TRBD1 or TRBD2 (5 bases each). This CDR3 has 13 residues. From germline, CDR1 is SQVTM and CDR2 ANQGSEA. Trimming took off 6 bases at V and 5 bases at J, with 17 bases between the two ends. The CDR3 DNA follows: TGCAGCGTCGCCGGGACCGTTACCCACGAGCAGTACTTC. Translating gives CSVAGTVTHEQYF.

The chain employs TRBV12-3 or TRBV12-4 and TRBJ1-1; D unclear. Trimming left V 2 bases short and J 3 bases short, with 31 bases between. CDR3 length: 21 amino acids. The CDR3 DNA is TGTGCCAGCAGTTTATCACGCTCCTATCAAGTCCTCTCGGATTTGGACACTGAAGCTTTCTTT. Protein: CASSLSRSYQVLSDLDTEAFF.

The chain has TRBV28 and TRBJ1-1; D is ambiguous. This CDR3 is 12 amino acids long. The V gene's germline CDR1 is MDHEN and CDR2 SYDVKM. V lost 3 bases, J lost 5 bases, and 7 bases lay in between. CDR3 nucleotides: TGTGCCAGCAGTTTTAGGTGGACTGAAGCTTTCTTT. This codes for CASSFRWTEAFF.

The DNA of the CDR3 is TGCGCCAGCAGTGAAGGACTAGCGGTGGAGACCCAGTACTTC. Translating gives CASSEGLAVETQYF. The J gene is TRBJ2-5, the V gene TRBV10-2, with 10 bases that match TRBD2. The CDR3 extends over 14 amino acids. Germline values: CDR1 WSHSY, CDR2 SAAADI. Unmatched junction bases numbered 3, after V lost 3 bases and J lost 5 bases.

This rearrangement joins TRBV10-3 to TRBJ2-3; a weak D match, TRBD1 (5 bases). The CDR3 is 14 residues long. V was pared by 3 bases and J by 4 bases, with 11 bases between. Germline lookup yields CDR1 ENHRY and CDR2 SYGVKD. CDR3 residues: CAISDSVGADTQYF. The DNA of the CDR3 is TGTGCCATCAGTGACTCCGTAGGGGCAGATACGCAGTATTTT.

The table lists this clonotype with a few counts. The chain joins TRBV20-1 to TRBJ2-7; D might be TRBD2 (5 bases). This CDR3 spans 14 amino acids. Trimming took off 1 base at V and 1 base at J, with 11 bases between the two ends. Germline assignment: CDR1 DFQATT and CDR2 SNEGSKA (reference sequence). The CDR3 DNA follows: TGCAGTGCTAGAGGACACCGGGGTTCCTACGAGCAGTACTTC. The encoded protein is CSARGHRGSYEQYF.

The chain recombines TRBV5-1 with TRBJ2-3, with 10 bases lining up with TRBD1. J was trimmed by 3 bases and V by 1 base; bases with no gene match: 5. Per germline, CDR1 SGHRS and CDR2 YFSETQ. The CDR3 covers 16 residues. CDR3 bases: TGCGCCAGCAGCTTGAGACAGGGGGCGCGAACAGATACGCAGTATTTT. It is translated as CASSLRQGARTDTQYF.